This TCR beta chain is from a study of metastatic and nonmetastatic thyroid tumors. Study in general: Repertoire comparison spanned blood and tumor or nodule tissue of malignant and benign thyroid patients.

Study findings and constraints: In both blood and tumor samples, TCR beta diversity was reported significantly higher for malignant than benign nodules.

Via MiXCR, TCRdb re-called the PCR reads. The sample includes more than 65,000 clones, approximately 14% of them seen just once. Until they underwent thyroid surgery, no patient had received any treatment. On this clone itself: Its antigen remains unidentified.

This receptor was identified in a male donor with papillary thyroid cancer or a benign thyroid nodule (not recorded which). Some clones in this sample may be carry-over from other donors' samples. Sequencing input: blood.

The DNA of the CDR3 is TGTGCCAGCAGCCGCGGGACGGAGAGCTACGAGCAGTACTTC. Amino acid sequence: CASSRGTESYEQYF. The chain couples TRBV3-1 to TRBJ2-7, with a possible D match to TRBD2 (6 bases). The germline CDR1 and CDR2 sequences are LGHDT and YNNKEL (reference sequence). V lost 4 bases, J lost 3 bases, and 13 bases lay in between. The CDR3 loop spans 14 amino acids.